This T cell receptor beta chain is drawn from a study of PD-1 blockade in classical Hodgkin lymphoma. Study findings and constraints: TCR diversity in CD4+, not CD8+, cells rose significantly by C4D1.

The protocol was immunoSEQ multiplex PCR, while the TCRdb copy is restricted to in-frame clones and leaves out a portion. This sample yields about 22,000 clones, of which approximately 70% are seen a single time; roughly 1.2% belongs to the top ten. As regards this clone: The antigen is unknown.

Time point denoted: cycle 4 day 1 (C4D1), after less than seven weeks of nivolumab. All patients experienced relapse after autologous stem cell transplantation, and brentuximab vedotin exposure was variable. It was by magnetic negative selection that CD4+ T cells were purified from thawed PBMCs. Reported best responses ranged across complete response, partial response or progressive disease. The CDR3 is made up of 17 amino acids. Germline values: CDR1 SNHLY, CDR2 FYNNEI. Trimming pared 3 bases from V and 1 base from J, leaving 13 bases between. The sample was CD4+ T cells from blood, taken before the fourth cycle of nivolumab. This chain uses TRBV2 with TRBJ1-6; D unclear. The sequence was obtained from a human donor with classical Hodgkin lymphoma. CDR3 coding DNA: TGTGCCAGCAGTGAGGATTCACCGGTGTCCTATAATTCACCCCTCCACTTT. Its translation: CASSEDSPVSYNSPLHF.